Described below is a single T cell receptor (beta chain) sequence and its context. Its target is unknown. Each of the CD4+ naive, central memory, regulatory and stem cell-like memory populations was sorted via CD45RO/CCR7/CD25/CD127/CD95/CD27. CDR3 length: 13 residues. With 6 bases clipped from V and 7 bases from J, the junction kept 8 bases outside the gene matches. Germline V gives CDR1 MNHEY, CDR2 SMNVEV (reference sequence). Expressed TCRB transcripts were sequenced because the entire RNA isolate underwent reverse transcription. The method was immunoSEQ multiplex PCR; TCRdb's version includes in-frame clones alone and lacks a portion of them. Among around 160,000 clones, roughly 63% were seen once, and the ten largest hold roughly 0.092%. This specimen belongs to a study of beta chain features in type 1 diabetes. In the study overall: Age and gender were similar between patients and healthy donors, as were cell yields. Points from the study as a whole: The study found moderately but significantly shorter TCRB CDR3s in all four CD4+ subsets of Type 1 diabetes patients.

Sequences were obtained from naive CD4+ T cells from blood. The receptor was derived from a man younger than 45 with type 1 diabetes. The rearrangement joins TRBV27 to TRBJ1-2, with 7 bases matching TRBD1. CDR3 residues: CASSYGQAGGYTF. CDR3 DNA: TGTGCCAGCAGCTATGGACAGGCTGGTGGCTACACCTTC.